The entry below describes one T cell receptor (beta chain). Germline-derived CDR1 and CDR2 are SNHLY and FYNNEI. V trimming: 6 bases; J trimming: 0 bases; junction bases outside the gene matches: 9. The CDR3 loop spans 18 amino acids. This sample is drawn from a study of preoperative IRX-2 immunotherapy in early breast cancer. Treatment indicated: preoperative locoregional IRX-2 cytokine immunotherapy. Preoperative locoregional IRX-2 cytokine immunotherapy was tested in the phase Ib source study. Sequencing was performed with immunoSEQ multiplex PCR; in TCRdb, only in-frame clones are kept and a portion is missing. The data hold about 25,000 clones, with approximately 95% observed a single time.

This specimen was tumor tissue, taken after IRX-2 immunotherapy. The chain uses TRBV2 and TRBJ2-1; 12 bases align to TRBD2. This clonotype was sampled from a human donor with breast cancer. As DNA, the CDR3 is TGTGCCAGCAGCGAGGGACTAGCGGGTCCTTTCTCCTACAATGAGCAGTTCTTC. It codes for CASSEGLAGPFSYNEQFF.